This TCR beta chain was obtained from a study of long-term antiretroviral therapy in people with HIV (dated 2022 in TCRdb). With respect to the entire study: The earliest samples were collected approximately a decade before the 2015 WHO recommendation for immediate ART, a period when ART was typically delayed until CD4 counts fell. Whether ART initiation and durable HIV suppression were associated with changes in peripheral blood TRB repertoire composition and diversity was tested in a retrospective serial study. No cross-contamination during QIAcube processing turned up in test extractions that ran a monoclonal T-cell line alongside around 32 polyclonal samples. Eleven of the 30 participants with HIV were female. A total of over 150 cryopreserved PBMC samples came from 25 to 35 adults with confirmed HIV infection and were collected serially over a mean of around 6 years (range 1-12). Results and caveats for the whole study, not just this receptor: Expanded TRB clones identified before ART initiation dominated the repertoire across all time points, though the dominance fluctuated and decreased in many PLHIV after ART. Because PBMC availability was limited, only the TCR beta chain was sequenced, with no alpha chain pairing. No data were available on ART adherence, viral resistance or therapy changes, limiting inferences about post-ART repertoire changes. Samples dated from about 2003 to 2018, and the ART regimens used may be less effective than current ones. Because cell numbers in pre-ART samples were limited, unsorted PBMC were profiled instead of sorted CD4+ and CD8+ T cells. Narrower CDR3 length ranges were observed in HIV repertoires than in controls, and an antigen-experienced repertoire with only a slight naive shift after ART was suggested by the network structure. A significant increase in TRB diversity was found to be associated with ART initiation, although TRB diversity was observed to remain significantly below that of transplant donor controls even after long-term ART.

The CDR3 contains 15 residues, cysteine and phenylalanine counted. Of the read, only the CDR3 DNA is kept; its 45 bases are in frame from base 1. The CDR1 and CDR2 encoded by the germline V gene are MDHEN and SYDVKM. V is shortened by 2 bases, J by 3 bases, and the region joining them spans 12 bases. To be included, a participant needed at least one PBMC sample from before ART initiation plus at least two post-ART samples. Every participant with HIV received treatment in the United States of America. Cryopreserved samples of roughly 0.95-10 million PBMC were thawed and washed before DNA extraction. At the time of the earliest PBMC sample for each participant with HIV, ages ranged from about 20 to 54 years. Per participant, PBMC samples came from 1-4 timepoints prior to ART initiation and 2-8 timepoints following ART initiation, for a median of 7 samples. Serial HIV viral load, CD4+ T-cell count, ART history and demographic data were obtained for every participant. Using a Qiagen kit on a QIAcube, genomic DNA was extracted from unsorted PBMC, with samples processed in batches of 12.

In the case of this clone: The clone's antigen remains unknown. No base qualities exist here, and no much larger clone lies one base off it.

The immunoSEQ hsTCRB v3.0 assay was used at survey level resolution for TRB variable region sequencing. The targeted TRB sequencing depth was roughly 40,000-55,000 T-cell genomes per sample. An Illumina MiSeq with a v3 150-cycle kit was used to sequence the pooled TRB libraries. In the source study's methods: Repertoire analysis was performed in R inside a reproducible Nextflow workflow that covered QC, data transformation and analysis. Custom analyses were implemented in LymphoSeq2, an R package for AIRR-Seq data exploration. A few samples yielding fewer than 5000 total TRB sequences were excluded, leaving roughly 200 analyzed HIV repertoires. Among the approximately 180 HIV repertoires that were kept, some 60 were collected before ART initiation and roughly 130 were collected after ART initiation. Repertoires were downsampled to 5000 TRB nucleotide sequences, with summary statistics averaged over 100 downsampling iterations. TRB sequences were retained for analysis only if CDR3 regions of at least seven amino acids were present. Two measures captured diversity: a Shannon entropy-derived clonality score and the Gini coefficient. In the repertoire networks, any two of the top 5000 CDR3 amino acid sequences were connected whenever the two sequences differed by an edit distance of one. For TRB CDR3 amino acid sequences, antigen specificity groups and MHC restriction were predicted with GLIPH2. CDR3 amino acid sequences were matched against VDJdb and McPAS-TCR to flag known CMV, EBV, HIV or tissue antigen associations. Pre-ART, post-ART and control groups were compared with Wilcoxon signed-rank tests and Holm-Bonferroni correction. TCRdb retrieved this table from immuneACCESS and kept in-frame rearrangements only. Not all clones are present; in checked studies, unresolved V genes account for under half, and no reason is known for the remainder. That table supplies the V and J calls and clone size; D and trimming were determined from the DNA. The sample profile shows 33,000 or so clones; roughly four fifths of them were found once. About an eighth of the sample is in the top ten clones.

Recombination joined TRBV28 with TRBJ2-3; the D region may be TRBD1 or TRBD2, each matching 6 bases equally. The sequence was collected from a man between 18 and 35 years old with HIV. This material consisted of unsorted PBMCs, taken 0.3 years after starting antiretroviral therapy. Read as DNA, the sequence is TGTGCCAGCAGTTTAGGGGGGCGGATAACAGATACGCAGTATTTT. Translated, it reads CASSLGGRITDTQYF.